This T cell receptor beta chain originates from a study of T cells after posttransplantation cyclophosphamide (dated by TCRdb to about 2016). Broadly, across the study: Using TRB sequencing, the study followed how the T cell repertoire rebuilt after myeloablative bone marrow transplantation with posttransplantation cyclophosphamide given as GVHD prophylaxis. Public TRB sequences were compared against a database of over 3,600 sequences linked to responses to pathogens, tumor antigens, self-antigens and alloantigens. Up to 3 additional blood samples from 2 to 5.2 years after transplant were also TRB-sequenced in 3 patients, as was pretransplant blood from several patients. Because TRA and TRB clonality were tightly correlated in fewer than ten samples, subsequent TCR analyses were focused on TRB only. Blood from every one of the roughly 33 PTCy patients who had 1-year posttransplant specimens underwent TRB sequencing. Antigen receptor sequencing covered samples from roughly 40 PTCy-treated patients and fewer than 20 of their related bone marrow donors. Broader findings and caveats from the paper: Across around 40 patients, TRB clonality was highly associated with recipient CMV seropositivity and CMV reactivation, and diversity in PTCy patients was similar to diversity in CNI/methotrexate controls. The TRB repertoires of T cells infiltrating skin or GI tract showed only limited overlap with the TRB repertoires of T cells in blood. Donor-recipient similarity was low at 1-2 months but rose over the first year, and later blood repertoires were often dominated by donor CD8+ memory clones.

This clone was recorded once. No cognate antigen has been identified for it. No clone much larger than this one lies a single base away; base qualities are absent. Genomic DNA was used for TRB sequencing, which was performed with the immunoSEQ assay at survey resolution or with the hsTCRB kit. On the authors' methods: Initial read processing used immunoSEQ software, and repertoire analyses used the LymphoSeq R package. For each TRB dataset, clonality was calculated as 1 minus normalized Shannon entropy, and the Gini coefficient was computed as well. Phenotypes of unsorted samples were inferred by mapping TRB sequences from sorted subsets of the recipient or donor onto the same recipient's unsorted samples. TCRdb took this table from immuneACCESS and kept in-frame rearrangements with V and J called. Such tables lack part of the clones; where checked against another copy, unresolved V genes explain under half of the gap, and the rest is unexplained. V, J and clone size were drawn from that table, and D and trimming were deduced from the DNA. For this sample there are around 47,000 clones; around 94% appear just once. The ten largest clones represent about 3% of the sample.

On the day of marrow donation, related bone marrow donors gave peripheral blood samples. Peripheral blood and bone marrow mononuclear cells were isolated by Ficoll-Hypaque density centrifugation and cryopreserved. The clonotype originates from a woman aged 25 to 39 in good health and a related stem cell transplant donor. Sequencing input: PBMCs.

Here is the DNA: TGTGCCAGCGCGGGGGACAGGGGCCACGAGCAGTACTTC. The translation is CASAGDRGHEQYF. The sequence is built from TRBV6-5 and TRBJ2-7; TRBD1 matches 10 bases in the middle. The CDR3 starts with the cysteine, ends with the phenylalanine, and has 13 residues. CDR3 DNA only is kept here, 39 bases in frame from base 1. CDR1 and CDR2 are drawn from the germline V gene: MNHEY, SVGAGI. Compared with germline, V lacks 8 bases and J lacks 5 bases; bases without a gene match: 6.